This entry lists 8 T cell receptor beta chains sequenced from one sample in a study of blood T cell repertoires in COVID-19 (dated by TCRdb to between 2020 and 2021). Library preparation used the immunoSEQ multiplex PCR assay. Not all clones reach the TCRdb copy of this immuneACCESS table, which keeps in-frame sequences only. Checked studies attribute under half of the gap to unresolved V genes and leave the rest unexplained. The sample profile shows about 150,000 clones; 75% to 90% of them were found once. The biggest ten clones account for under 3.5% of the sample. Sequenced material: peripheral blood. The receptors stem from a woman aged 60-75 years with acute or convalescent COVID-19.

The rearrangement joins TRBV6-1 to TRBJ2-3; perhaps TRBD2 as D (5 bases). Trimming pared 0 bases from V and 0 bases from J, leaving 10 bases between. Germline CDR1 is MNHNS and CDR2 is SASEGT. The length of the CDR3 is 16 residues. The CDR3 DNA sequence: TGTGCCAGCAGTGAAGCGCTGAGGGTGAGCACAGATACGCAGTATTTT. Translation gives CASSEALRVSTDTQYF.

This clone was detected a few times. The J gene is TRBJ1-1, the V gene TRBV29-1; D perhaps matches TRBD1 (6 bases). The CDR3 consists of 13 residues. Trimming stripped 6 bases from V and 0 bases from J, with 11 bases between. Germline lookup yields CDR1 SQVTM and CDR2 ANQGSEA. DNA for the CDR3: TGCAGCGTCCGAAGGACAGTGAACACTGAAGCTTTCTTT. Its translation: CSVRRTVNTEAFF. The full variable domain, completed using reference TRBV29-1 and TRBJ1-1, is SAVISQKPSRDICQRGTSLTIQCQVDSQVTMMFWYRQQPGQSLTLIATANQGSEATYESGFVIDKFPISRPNLTFSTLTVSNMSPEDSSIYLCSVRRTVNTEAFFGQGTRLTVV.

The gene calls are TRBV2 and TRBJ2-5, with 14 bases aligning to TRBD2. CDR1 and CDR2 (germline): SNHLY, FYNNEI. Losses at the gene ends were 0 bases for V and 6 bases for J; bases not matched to a gene: 6. The CDR3 has 17 residues. DNA of the CDR3: TGTGCCAGCAGTGAAGCCTTCGGGACTAGCGGGAGACAGACCCAGTACTTC. This gives the protein CASSEAFGTSGRQTQYF. Combining the CDR3 with reference TRBV2 and TRBJ2-5 gives the whole variable domain EPEVTQTPSHQVTQMGQEVILRCVPISNHLYFYWYRQILGQKVEFLVSFYNNEISEKSEIFDDQFSVERPDGSNFTLKIRSTKLEDSAMYFCASSEAFGTSGRQTQYFGPGTRLLVL.

The V gene is TRBV6-5, the J gene TRBJ2-2; 8 bases fit TRBD1. V lost 8 bases to trimming and J lost 3 bases; unmatched junction nucleotides: 8. The V gene's germline CDR1 is MNHEY and CDR2 SVGAGI. The CDR3 totals 15 residues. CDR3 loop: CASGDLDRDTGELFF. CDR3 sequence (DNA): TGTGCCAGCGGGGATCTGGACAGGGACACCGGGGAGCTGTTTTTT.

This sequence joins TRBV12-3 or TRBV12-4 and TRBJ1-2; TRBD1 matches 8 bases. This CDR3 region has 13 residues. With V trimmed by 6 bases and J by 4 bases, 4 bases remained unmatched. CDR3 sequence reads: CASSEGQAYGYTF. CDR3 sequence (DNA): TGTGCCAGCAGCGAGGGACAGGCCTATGGCTACACCTTC.

On this clone itself: One end of the junction varies from germline; a read error may be responsible. The chain is built from TRBV10-2 and TRBJ1-1; TRBD1 is a possible D gene (5 bases). Germline values: CDR1 WSHSY, CDR2 SAAADI. This CDR3 region has 11 residues. CDR3 in DNA: TGCGCCACAGGGAGGAACACTAAAGCTTTCTTT. Translating it yields CATGRNTKAFF.

This chain links TRBV6-1 with TRBJ1-3; unclear D gene. The germline V gene has CDR1 MNHNS and CDR2 SASEGT. The CDR3 sequence is 14 residues long. The V gene lost 1 base and the J gene lost 4 bases, with 8 bases spanning the gap. The CDR3 loop is CASSEGASGNTIYF. The CDR3 bases are TGTGCCAGCAGTGAAGGGGCGTCAGGAAACACCATATATTTT.

J is TRBJ2-2 and V is TRBV27; 9 positions agree with TRBD2. From germline, CDR1 is MNHEY and CDR2 SMNVEV (reference sequence). The CDR3 length is 17 residues. V trimming: 6 bases; J trimming: 4 bases; junction bases outside the gene matches: 12. As DNA, the CDR3 is TGTGCCAGCAGGGATCTGAGCGGGGGGCCGGGCACCGGGGAGCTGTTTTTT. Translating it yields CASRDLSGGPGTGELFF.